One sample yielded the 23 T cell receptor beta chains listed below, sequenced in a study of blood T cell repertoires in COVID-19. This table comes from immunoSEQ multiplex PCR, and its TCRdb copy is limited to in-frame clones, with some not included. The top ten hold about 7% of the sample, which has roughly 190,000 clones, 86% seen once. The sequencing sample was made of peripheral blood. The receptor set was obtained from a woman of 80 years or more in a cohort sampled during active or convalescent COVID-19.

This chain uses TRBV19 with TRBJ1-5, with 8 bases lining up with TRBD1. Per germline, CDR1 LNHDA and CDR2 SQIVND (reference sequence). The J segment lost 1 base and the V segment lost 10 bases, leaving 12 bases of the junction unmatched. The length of the CDR3 is 16 residues. Written as DNA, the CDR3 is TGTGCCACCCACAGGGGGGACCGTCAAAGCAATCAGCCCCAGCATTTT. Translation gives CATHRGDRQSNQPQHF.

Details on this clone: The junction departs from germline at one end; a sequencing error may be responsible. CDR3 amino acids: CASSLAAGQRVF. CDR3 bases: TGTGCCAGCAGCTTGGCAGCAGGGCAACGTGTCTTC. The V and J genes are TRBV5-5 and TRBJ1-2; tentatively, D is TRBD1 (5 bases). Germline lookup yields CDR1 SGHKS and CDR2 YYEKEE (reference sequence). CDR3 length equals 12 residues. Together with reference TRBV5-5 and TRBJ1-2, the CDR3 gives the full variable domain: DAGVTQSPTHLIKTRGQQVTLRCSPISGHKSVSWYQQVLGQGPQFIFQYYEKEERGRGNFPDRFSARQFPNYSSELNVNALLLGDSALYLCASSLAAGQRVFGSGTRLTVV.

Only one count was recorded for this clone. The chain has TRBV5-4 and TRBJ2-1, with 7 bases fitting TRBD2. The CDR3 contains 18 residues. Trimming took 0 bases from V and 0 from J; bases not matched to a gene: 9. Germline V CDR1 and CDR2: SGHNT, YYREEE (reference sequence). CDR3 bases: TGTGCCAGCAGCTTGGGGGCTAGCGGACCTAGCTCCTACAATGAGCAGTTCTTC. It codes for CASSLGASGPSSYNEQFF.

This clone was seen only once. The rearrangement joins TRBV6-5 to TRBJ1-1, with 11 bases matching TRBD1. This CDR3 spans 15 amino acids. Looked up from germline, CDR1 is MNHEY and CDR2 is SVGAGI. After removal of 7 bases from V and 5 bases from J, the junction contained 9 bases not matched to a gene. CDR3 protein: CASKEPGQGETEAFF. CDR3 in DNA: TGTGCCAGCAAGGAACCGGGACAGGGGGAAACTGAAGCTTTCTTT.

The J gene is TRBJ1-1, the V gene TRBV24-1; 8 nucleotides line up with TRBD1. J gave up 7 bases and V 5 bases, and 5 bases lay outside the gene matches. CDR3 size: 13 residues. Germline CDR1 reads KGHDR; CDR2 reads SFDVKD. This CDR3 reads CATSAQGAGEAFF. CDR3 bases: TGTGCCACCAGTGCCCAGGGGGCAGGTGAAGCTTTCTTT.

This clone was detected once. V gene TRBV28 combines with J gene TRBJ1-5; TRBD1 matches at 8 bases. Germline trimming cut 6 bases from V and 6 bases from J; bases unmatched to any gene: 4. Per the germline V gene, CDR1 is MDHEN and CDR2 is SYDVKM. The CDR3 consists of 13 residues. The CDR3 nucleotides read TGTGCCAGCAGGGGACAGGTTGGTCAGCCCCAGCATTTT. Protein sequence: CASRGQVGQPQHF.

V and J are TRBV19 and TRBJ2-1; TRBD2 matches at 15 bases. The CDR3 has 17 residues. The V segment lost 5 bases and the J segment 7 bases; nucleotides outside the gene matches: 9. Per germline, CDR1 LNHDA and CDR2 SQIVND (reference sequence). CDR3 coding DNA: TGTGCCAGTAGTTCCCTCGGACTAGCGGGAGGGCGAAATGAGCAGTTCTTC. It is translated as CASSSLGLAGGRNEQFF.

The chain has TRBV25-1 and TRBJ1-1, with D uncertain. The germline V and J ends were trimmed by 1 base and 4 bases, with 16 bases remaining between them. CDR3 size: 16 residues. The V gene's germline CDR1 is MGHDK and CDR2 SYGVNS. In nucleotides, the CDR3 is TGTGCCAGCAGTGAATTAGGTGGGGTACGGGGCACTGAAGCTTTCTTT. Its protein is CASSELGGVRGTEAFF. Full variable domain (missing parts from reference TRBV25-1 and TRBJ1-1): EADIYQTPRYLVIGTGKKITLECSQTMGHDKMYWYQQDPGMELHLIHYSYGVNSTEKGDLSSESTVSRIRTEHFPLTLESARPSHTSQYLCASSELGGVRGTEAFFGQGTRLTVV.

The CDR3 spells CASRSGGADNEQFF. Written as DNA, the CDR3 is TGCGCCAGCCGTAGCGGGGGGGCCGACAATGAGCAGTTCTTC. This chain links TRBV10-1 with TRBJ2-1, with 11 bases that match TRBD2. V trimming: 8 bases; J trimming: 5 bases; junction bases outside the gene matches: 5. Germline V gene lookup returns CDR1 WNHNN and CDR2 SYGVQD (reference sequence). This CDR3 spans 14 amino acids.

About this clone itself: One end of the junction is discordant with germline, which a read error may explain. The chain employs TRBV7-7 and TRBJ2-5; 9 bases fit TRBD1. This CDR3 spans 15 amino acids. CDR1 and CDR2 (germline): SSHAT, FNYEAQ (reference sequence). CDR3 coding DNA: TGTGCTAGCAGCCAAAAGGGACAGGGAGAAGAGACCCAGTACTTC. It codes for CASSQKGQGEETQYF.

V usage is TRBV18 and J usage is TRBJ2-7, with 8 bases matching TRBD1. This CDR3 contains 14 residues. Trimming took 6 bases from V and 1 from J; bases not matched to a gene: 5. Germline CDR1 is KGHSH and CDR2 is LQKENI. CDR3 residues: CASSRQGRSYEQYF. DNA for the CDR3: TGTGCCAGCTCGCGACAGGGGAGGTCCTACGAGCAGTACTTC.

The rearrangement links TRBV7-2 to TRBJ1-3; D is unclear. Germline V CDR1 and CDR2: SGHTA, FQGNSA. V lost 4 bases and J 0 bases, leaving 19 bases between the germline ends. The CDR3 is 18 amino acids. CDR3 in amino acids: CASSSETLWSSSGNTIYF. For the CDR3, the DNA is TGTGCCAGCAGCTCCGAAACCCTCTGGTCGAGCTCTGGAAACACCATATATTTT.

This clone was found once. J is TRBJ1-1 and V is TRBV6-6, with 7 bases identical to TRBD1. The CDR3 runs to 13 residues. From germline, CDR1 is MNHNY and CDR2 SVGAGI (reference sequence). With V trimmed by 7 bases and J by 8 bases, 10 bases remained unmatched. The DNA for the CDR3 is TGTGCCAGCACCCGCGGGACAGCCGGGGAAGCTTTCTTT. It specifies CASTRGTAGEAFF.

This chain connects TRBV6-2 or TRBV6-3 to TRBJ2-2, with 7 bases identical to TRBD2. J gave up 5 bases and V 6 bases, and 6 bases lay outside the gene matches. CDR1 is MNHEY and CDR2 is SVGEGT in the germline V gene. CDR3 length equals 14 residues. For the CDR3, the DNA is TGTGCCAGCAGCTTGGGAGGGGTGACCGGGGAGCTGTTTTTT. Translated: CASSLGGVTGELFF.

This clone was recorded a few times. The V gene is TRBV19, the J gene TRBJ1-2; 8 bases map to TRBD1. Trimming at V came to 6 bases and at J to 6 bases, leaving 12 bases not matched to a gene. The CDR3 runs 15 residues. Germline V CDR1 and CDR2: LNHDA, SQIVND (reference sequence). The CDR3 DNA is TGTGCCAGTAGGACCAGGGGGCAGGCAGGGAATGGCTACACCTTC. Protein sequence: CASRTRGQAGNGYTF.

This clone appeared a few times. V gene TRBV5-4 combines with J gene TRBJ1-6; D remains unclear. Germline V lookup: CDR1 SGHNT, CDR2 YYREEE (reference sequence). V dropped 4 bases and J dropped 7 bases, with 21 bases sitting between them. CDR3 size: 17 residues. The CDR3 loop reads CASSIAPVQILNSPLHF. DNA for the CDR3: TGTGCCAGCAGCATTGCCCCTGTACAGATTTTAAATTCACCCCTCCACTTT.

The CDR3 DNA sequence: TGCGCCAGCAGCTTGGGGCAGGCAGCCTACGAGCAGTACTTC. This encodes CASSLGQAAYEQYF. The chain recombines TRBV5-1 with TRBJ2-7, with D uncertain. The CDR3 has 14 amino acids. Germline V CDR1 and CDR2: SGHRS, YFSETQ. The V end lost 0 bases, the J end lost 2 bases, and 9 bases lay between the germline ends.

The V and J genes are TRBV6-2 or TRBV6-3 and TRBJ1-2, with D perhaps matching TRBD1 (5 bases). Trimming pared 5 bases from V and 3 bases from J, leaving 19 bases between. Looked up from germline, CDR1 is MNHEY and CDR2 is SVGEGT. The CDR3 contains 16 residues. The CDR3 coding sequence is TGTGCCAGCAGTCCCTTGACAGCCTACCGAGACTATGGCTACACCTTC. It encodes CASSPLTAYRDYGYTF.

The CDR3 DNA reads TGTGCCAGCACGGACTTCTCTGGAAACACCATATATTTT. This gives the protein CASTDFSGNTIYF. The chain carries TRBV25-1 and TRBJ1-3; the D is unclear. Germline-derived CDR1 and CDR2 are MGHDK and SYGVNS. This CDR3 is built from 13 residues. V dropped 7 bases and J dropped 0 bases, with 7 bases sitting between them.

The V gene is TRBV5-1, the J gene TRBJ2-2; 12 positions agree with TRBD2. The CDR3 loop spans 16 amino acids. The germline CDR1 and CDR2 sequences are SGHRS and YFSETQ. The V gene end was trimmed by 4 bases and the J gene end by 1 base; junction bases not matched to a gene: 2. The CDR3 DNA reads TGCGCCAGCAGCAAGACTAGCGGGGGGAACACCGGGGAGCTGTTTTTT. This sequence encodes CASSKTSGGNTGELFF. The full variable domain, rest sourced from reference TRBV5-1 and TRBJ2-2, is KAGVTQTPRYLIKTRGQQVTLSCSPISGHRSVSWYQQTPGQGLQFLFEYFSETQRNKGNFPGRFSGRQFSNSRSEMNVSTLELGDSALYLCASSKTSGGNTGELFFGEGSRLTVL.

This chain links TRBV29-1 with TRBJ2-3; a possible D gene is TRBD2 (5 bases). This CDR3 has 13 residues. Trimming shortened V by 4 bases and J by 4 bases, and 12 bases separated the two germline ends. Germline V gene data show CDR1 as SQVTM and CDR2 as ANQGSEA. The CDR3 region has the DNA TGCAGCGTTGGGCTCGCGGGCCCAGATACGCAGTATTTT. Its protein is CSVGLAGPDTQYF.

This clone was counted only a few times. The rearrangement uses TRBV11-2 and TRBJ1-5; D gene unclear. Trimming took 1 base from V and 0 from J, leaving 16 bases between them. The CDR3 is 18 residues long. Germline values: CDR1 SGHAT, CDR2 FQNNGV. For the CDR3, the DNA is TGTGCCAGCAGCTTAGCCGTGTGGGAGTTGGTTAGCAATCAGCCCCAGCATTTT. Protein: CASSLAVWELVSNQPQHF.

This clone has a handful of counts. The rearrangement links TRBV7-8 to TRBJ2-7; 11 nucleotides agree with TRBD2. V gave up 1 base and J gave up 4 bases; unmatched junction bases: 3. This CDR3 comprises 15 residues. The germline gives CDR1 SGHVS, CDR2 FQNEAQ. The DNA for the CDR3 is TGTGCCAGCAGCTTAGTCTCTAGCGGGGGGTACGAGCAGTACTTC. Its translation: CASSLVSSGGYEQYF.